These 10 T cell receptor beta chains share one sample of origin, sequenced in a study of PD-1 blockade in classical Hodgkin lymphoma. Measured with immunoSEQ multiplex PCR; TCRdb has only the in-frame clones, and not every one. There are more than 50,000 clones in the sample; more than 90% occur only once, and 7.5% to 10% lies in the top ten. Every patient experienced relapse after autologous stem cell transplantation, and brentuximab vedotin exposure varied. The source material was peripheral blood mononuclear cells (PBMCs), sampled at baseline. These TCRs come from a human donor with classical Hodgkin lymphoma.

The chain employs TRBV14 and TRBJ2-3; D might be TRBD2 (5 bases). The germline V and J ends were trimmed by 4 bases and 2 bases, with 13 bases remaining between them. From germline, CDR1 is SGHDN and CDR2 FVKESK. The CDR3 is made up of 15 amino acids. The DNA for the CDR3 is TGTGCCAGCAGCCGGACTCGCAGCCTCACAGATACGCAGTATTTT. Encoded protein: CASSRTRSLTDTQYF.

This chain connects TRBV18 to TRBJ2-2; 9 nucleotides line up with TRBD2. Unmatched junction bases numbered 5, after V lost 2 bases and J lost 7 bases. The CDR3 runs to 15 residues. Germline CDR1 KGHSH, CDR2 LQKENI. The CDR3 DNA is TGTGCCAGCTCACCAGTAGCGGGGGCAAGCGGGGAGCTGTTTTTT. This sequence encodes CASSPVAGASGELFF.

The chain joins TRBV5-1 to TRBJ1-5; 8 bases are a match to TRBD1. The CDR3 length is 15 residues. The V and J ends lost 4 bases and 1 base, in that order; junction bases with no gene match: 4. The germline V gene encodes CDR1 SGHRS and CDR2 YFSETQ. In DNA, the CDR3 is TGCGCCAGCAGCCCGGGACAGGCGAGCAATCAGCCCCAGCATTTT. As protein: CASSPGQASNQPQHF.

This clone has just one count. V and J are TRBV11-2 and TRBJ2-3, with D perhaps TRBD2 (5 bases). The CDR3 consists of 15 residues. Trimming took off 5 bases at V and 6 bases at J, with 18 bases between the two ends. Germline CDR1 and CDR2: SGHAT and FQNNGV. The CDR3 loop is CASSPREGGGDTQYF. The CDR3 DNA is TGTGCCAGCAGCCCCCGCGAGGGCGGCGGGGATACGCAGTATTTT.

The V call is TRBV30, the J call TRBJ2-7, with a weak D call TRBD1 (5 bases). V lost 0 bases to trimming and J lost 6 bases, with 9 bases between them. CDR1 and CDR2 from the germline V gene are GTSNPN and SVGIG (reference sequence). CDR3 size: 12 residues. CDR3 sequence: CAWSVQVSEQYF. The CDR3 nucleotides read TGTGCCTGGAGTGTACAGGTTTCCGAGCAGTACTTC.

The chain joins TRBV19 to TRBJ2-1; D might be TRBD1 (5 bases). Trimming stripped 6 bases from V and 4 bases from J, with 10 bases between. The CDR3 length is 13 residues. Germline V CDR1 and CDR2: LNHDA, SQIVND (reference sequence). The DNA of the CDR3 is TGTGCCAGTAGAATGGACAATTACAATGAGCAGTTCTTC. Amino acid sequence: CASRMDNYNEQFF.

The gene calls are TRBV4-1 and TRBJ2-3; the D is unclear. The V gene lost 2 bases and the J gene lost 0 bases, with 9 bases spanning the gap. Germline V CDR1 and CDR2: MGHRA, YSYEKL. This CDR3 is 15 amino acids long. CDR3 sequence: CASSQIHPSTDTQYF. Written as DNA, the CDR3 is TGCGCCAGCAGCCAAATCCATCCTAGCACAGATACGCAGTATTTT.

In this sample, this clone turned up a few times. The chain has TRBV5-1 and TRBJ1-2; TRBD1 is a possible D gene (6 bases). Germline CDR1 SGHRS, CDR2 YFSETQ. There are 13 residues in the CDR3. Trimming removed 4 bases from V and 6 bases from J, with 13 bases in between. CDR3 protein: CASSATGSDGYTF. In DNA form, the CDR3 reads TGCGCCAGCAGCGCCACAGGGTCCGATGGCTACACCTTC.

This chain joins TRBV6-1 and TRBJ2-3; weak D call: TRBD1 (5 bases). Germline values: CDR1 MNHNS, CDR2 SASEGT. V was pared by 3 bases and J by 4 bases, with 11 bases between. The CDR3 sequence is 14 residues long. CDR3 in DNA: TGTGCCAGCAGTGAGTTTAAGGGGCCAGATACGCAGTATTTT. Its translation is CASSEFKGPDTQYF.

The chain is built from TRBV5-1 and TRBJ1-4; D might be TRBD1 (6 bases). CDR3 length: 15 residues. Germline CDR1 is SGHRS and CDR2 is YFSETQ. V dropped 5 bases and J dropped 1 base, with 12 bases sitting between them. The CDR3 loop is CASSRGTGTNEKLFF. CDR3 nucleotides: TGCGCCAGCAGTAGGGGGACGGGAACTAATGAAAAACTGTTTTTT.